Listed below are T cell receptor beta chains from one sample, sequenced in a study of cytomegalovirus exposure and HLA in healthy donors. The assay was immunoSEQ multiplex PCR, and TCRdb's table has in-frame clones only and misses some. The sample yields some 110,000 clones, around 85% seen once. The specimen was PBMCs. The receptors were gathered from a man aged 25 to 40 in good health and CMV-seronegative. Both conserved end residues are part of each CDR3. A D gene is named only where the DNA matches it firmly. Clone size appears in some rows only: once, few, many, or a class for an expanded clone.

V gene: TRBV28
D gene: .
clone size: .
J gene: TRBJ1-3
CDR3 protein: CASSSRQGPGNTIYF
CDR3 DNA: TGTGCCAGCAGCTCCCGCCAGGGCCCTGGAAACACCATATATTTT

V gene: TRBV19
D gene: .
clone size: .
J gene: TRBJ1-2
CDR3 protein: CASRDSIYGYTF
CDR3 DNA: TGTGCCAGTAGGGACAGCATCTATGGCTACACCTTC

V gene: TRBV2
D gene: .
clone size: .
J gene: TRBJ2-2
CDR3 protein: CASSESGELFF
CDR3 DNA: TGTGCCAGCAGTGAATCGGGGGAGCTGTTTTTT

V gene: TRBV6-1
D gene: TRBD1
clone size: .
J gene: TRBJ2-7
CDR3 protein: CAGSRGRYEQYF
CDR3 DNA: TGTGCCGGATCCAGGGGGCGGTACGAGCAGTACTTC

V gene: TRBV6-6
D gene: .
clone size: .
J gene: TRBJ1-1
CDR3 protein: CASSYSRGNTEAFF
CDR3 DNA: TGTGCCAGCAGTTACTCGAGAGGGAACACTGAAGCTTTCTTT

V gene: TRBV28
D gene: TRBD1
clone size: .
J gene: TRBJ1-1
CDR3 protein: CAKPQGVGTEAFF
CDR3 DNA: TGTGCCAAACCCCAGGGGGTCGGCACTGAAGCTTTCTTT

V gene: TRBV5-6
D gene: TRBD1
clone size: few
J gene: TRBJ2-3
CDR3 protein: CASSSLDRGRVDTQYF
CDR3 DNA: TGTGCCAGCAGCTCCCTGGACAGGGGGCGGGTAGATACGCAGTATTTT

V gene: TRBV11-3
D gene: TRBD2
clone size: .
J gene: TRBJ2-5
CDR3 protein: CASSFTGGAQYF
CDR3 DNA: TGTGCCAGCAGCTTCACGGGGGGGGCCCAGTACTTC

V gene: TRBV7-6
D gene: TRBD1
clone size: few
J gene: TRBJ2-2
CDR3 protein: CASSFNPRGSDTGELFF
CDR3 DNA: TGTGCCAGCAGCTTTAATCCCAGGGGGTCGGACACCGGGGAGCTGTTTTTT

V gene: TRBV5-4
D gene: TRBD1
clone size: .
J gene: TRBJ1-4
CDR3 protein: CAGDRGRREKLFF
CDR3 DNA: TGTGCCGGGGACAGGGGGCGCCGTGAAAAACTGTTTTTT

V gene: TRBV2
D gene: .
clone size: .
J gene: TRBJ2-1
CDR3 protein: CASSGQGIAGNEQFF
CDR3 DNA: TGTGCCAGCAGTGGGCAGGGAATAGCTGGCAATGAGCAGTTCTTC

V gene: TRBV9
D gene: TRBD2
clone size: .
J gene: TRBJ2-1
CDR3 protein: CASSVAGRPGASGVGEQFF
CDR3 DNA: TGTGCCAGCAGCGTAGCTGGCCGCCCGGGGGCTAGCGGGGTGGGTGAGCAGTTCTTC

V gene: TRBV7-9
D gene: .
clone size: .
J gene: TRBJ2-2
CDR3 protein: CASSLPLGGPRPNTGELFF
CDR3 DNA: TGTGCCAGCAGCCTCCCCCTGGGGGGGCCGAGGCCGAACACCGGGGAGCTGTTTTTT

V gene: TRBV7-9
D gene: .
clone size: once
J gene: TRBJ2-7
CDR3 protein: CASSSIRDKGEQYF
CDR3 DNA: TGTGCCAGCAGCTCCATTAGGGACAAGGGCGAGCAGTACTTC

V gene: TRBV5-1
D gene: TRBD2
clone size: .
J gene: TRBJ2-1
CDR3 protein: CASSLGTSGGYNEQFF
CDR3 DNA: TGCGCCAGCAGCTTGGGGACTAGCGGGGGCTACAATGAGCAGTTCTTC

V gene: TRBV11-2
D gene: TRBD1
clone size: .
J gene: TRBJ2-6
CDR3 protein: CASSHRQGGYSGANGLTF
CDR3 DNA: TGTGCCAGCAGCCACCGACAGGGGGGATACTCTGGGGCCAACGGCCTGACTTTC

V gene: TRBV29-1
D gene: TRBD1
clone size: .
J gene: TRBJ1-5
CDR3 protein: CSVVNKTGANQPQHF
CDR3 DNA: TGCAGCGTTGTAAACAAGACAGGGGCCAATCAGCCCCAGCATTTT

V gene: TRBV29-1
D gene: TRBD2
clone size: .
J gene: TRBJ2-1
CDR3 protein: CSGTSGRYNEQFF
CDR3 DNA: TGCAGCGGGACTAGCGGGCGTTACAATGAGCAGTTCTTC

V gene: TRBV7-9
D gene: TRBD1
clone size: .
J gene: TRBJ2-1
CDR3 protein: CASSKQGPRVYDEQFF
CDR3 DNA: TGTGCCAGCAGCAAACAGGGGCCAAGAGTTTATGATGAGCAGTTCTTC

V gene: TRBV6-6
D gene: TRBD1
clone size: .
J gene: TRBJ1-3
CDR3 protein: CASGGGLGNTIYF
CDR3 DNA: TGTGCCAGCGGAGGGGGCCTTGGAAACACCATATATTTT

V gene: TRBV11-2
D gene: .
clone size: .
J gene: TRBJ1-5
CDR3 protein: CASSLAGNQPQHF
CDR3 DNA: TGTGCCAGCAGCTTAGCGGGGAATCAGCCCCAGCATTTT

V gene: TRBV5-1
D gene: .
clone size: once
J gene: TRBJ2-7
CDR3 protein: CASSLGQSYEQYF
CDR3 DNA: TGCGCCAGCAGCTTGGGACAGTCCTACGAGCAGTACTTC

V gene: TRBV7-2
D gene: TRBD1
clone size: .
J gene: TRBJ2-5
CDR3 protein: CASSSETGRPQETQYF
CDR3 DNA: TGTGCCAGCAGCTCCGAGACAGGGCGGCCTCAAGAGACCCAGTACTTC

V gene: TRBV7-9
D gene: .
clone size: .
J gene: TRBJ2-1
CDR3 protein: CASSLDRALYNEQFF
CDR3 DNA: TGTGCCAGCAGCTTAGACAGGGCCCTCTACAATGAGCAGTTCTTC

V gene: TRBV19
D gene: .
clone size: once
J gene: TRBJ2-3
CDR3 protein: CASTSSASTDTQYF
CDR3 DNA: TGTGCCAGTACCTCTAGCGCTAGCACAGATACGCAGTATTTT